The present TCR beta chain was sequenced within a study of blood T cell repertoires in COVID-19. Looking at the study overall: Samples representing acute and convalescent COVID-19 were sourced from the United States, Italy and Spain. The cDNA or gDNA used as material had been derived from T cells, B-cell-depleted T cells, or PBMCs.

Per the original data handling: For nucleated cells, counts were estimated from reference gene primer amplification. The data were produced by immunoSEQ multiplex PCR, yet TCRdb's version contains in-frame clones alone and is incomplete. V and J calls and clone size are copied from that table; D and trimming were computed from the DNA. The table shows about 260,000 clones, with 88% occurring only once. This clone has a single count. The clonotype comes from a human donor in a cohort sampled during active COVID-19. Sequenced: peripheral blood.

Written as DNA, the CDR3 is TGTGCCACCAGTGTCCCTCGGGACAGGGTTTGCGAGACCCAGTACTTC. It codes for CATSVPRDRVCETQYF. The chain carries TRBV24-1 and TRBJ2-5; 9 nucleotides agree with TRBD1. Germline loops: CDR1 KGHDR, CDR2 SFDVKD. CDR3 length equals 16 residues. The V segment lost 5 bases and the J segment 5 bases; nucleotides outside the gene matches: 11.